This T cell receptor beta chain was documented in a study of blood T cell repertoires in COVID-19. Across the whole study: The origin of the acute and convalescent COVID-19 samples was the United States, Italy and Spain. PBMCs, B-cell-depleted T cells, or T cells were the source of the cDNA or gDNA that made up the material.

Original processing methods: Cell counts per sample came from amplifying reference gene primers. The assay was immunoSEQ multiplex PCR, and TCRdb's table has in-frame clones only and misses some. Clonal size and the V and J genes are those of that table, whereas D and trimming came from the DNA. The table lists tens of thousands of clones, just over 85% of them singletons, with 6.5% to 9.5% in the top ten. Germline V gene data show CDR1 as KGHSH and CDR2 as LQKENI. The CDR3 sequence is 18 residues long. The V and J ends lost 2 bases and 4 bases, in that order; junction bases with no gene match: 11. The chain uses TRBV18 and TRBJ1-2, with 12 bases lining up with TRBD1. Specimen: peripheral blood. The TCR sequence derives from an older woman with acute or convalescent COVID-19. CDR3 protein: CASSPSRSGTGGSYGYTF. The DNA of the CDR3 is TGTGCCAGCTCACCAAGCAGATCCGGGACAGGGGGCTCCTATGGCTACACCTTC.